The table lists the clone carrying this T cell receptor (beta chain) with a few counts. Antigen unknown. This CDR3 is built from 16 residues. V lost 6 bases to trimming and J lost 9 bases; unmatched junction nucleotides: 10. Per the germline V gene, CDR1 is MNHEY and CDR2 is SVGAGI. General study findings and limits: Tumor-infiltrating Treg TCR alpha and beta sequences overlapped most with tumor naive CD4+ T cells, then blood naive. Tumor memory CD4+ T cell TCR gene usage was found to cluster with blood and lymph node memory CD4+ cells and with lymph node naive CD4+ cells.

After constant-region reverse-primer amplification, full-length variable regions underwent semi-nested PCR with Nested Universal Primer A. TCRdb independently ran MiXCR on the 5' RACE reads; one entry per CDR3 protein. The sample gives tens of thousands of distinct CDR3 sequences, approximately 26% of which show up once; under 2.5% is in the top ten. Cells sorted as Tregs were CD4+, CD25+ and CD127-/low. The chain recombines TRBV6-5 with TRBJ1-6; 11 bases are a match to TRBD1. Sequencing used tumor-infiltrating Tregs sorted from the breast tumor. This clonotype originated in a female donor with breast cancer. CDR3 DNA: TGTGCCAGCAGCGGACAGGGGGCGTATATAGGTTCACCCCTCCACTTT. It specifies CASSGQGAYIGSPLHF.